The 4 T cell receptor beta chains listed next were all sequenced from one sample in a study of monozygotic twins with inflammatory bowel disease. TCRdb derives one entry per CDR3 protein from the 5' RACE reads, leaving out DNA. The sample holds around 380,000 distinct CDR3 sequences. Sequencing was performed on blood. Receptors originate from a human donor with ulcerative colitis or Crohn's disease, or a healthy co-twin of an affected twin (not recorded which).

The rearrangement joins TRBV4-1 to TRBJ2-7; the D call from TCRdb, TRBD1, cannot be confirmed without DNA. Germline V CDR1 and CDR2: MGHRA, YSYEKL. The CDR3 length is 15 residues. CDR3 amino acids: CASSEQPGNSYEQYF.

The chain recombines TRBV10-3 with TRBJ2-5; checking the TCRdb D call of TRBD1 is not possible without DNA. Germline V gene data show CDR1 as ENHRY and CDR2 as SYGVKD. CDR3 length: 14 residues. CDR3: CAISESWGGETQYF.

This chain connects TRBV20-1 to TRBJ1-2. The germline V gene encodes CDR1 DFQATT and CDR2 SNEGSKA (reference sequence). The CDR3 has 17 amino acids. The CDR3 reads CSATSMEGWGGDYGYTF.

V usage is TRBV5-1 and J usage is TRBJ2-5; the D call of TRBD1 rests on TCRdb alone, since no DNA is present to check it. Germline V gene data show CDR1 as SGHRS and CDR2 as YFSETQ. CDR3 size: 14 residues. The CDR3 sequence: CASSPDRPGETQYF.